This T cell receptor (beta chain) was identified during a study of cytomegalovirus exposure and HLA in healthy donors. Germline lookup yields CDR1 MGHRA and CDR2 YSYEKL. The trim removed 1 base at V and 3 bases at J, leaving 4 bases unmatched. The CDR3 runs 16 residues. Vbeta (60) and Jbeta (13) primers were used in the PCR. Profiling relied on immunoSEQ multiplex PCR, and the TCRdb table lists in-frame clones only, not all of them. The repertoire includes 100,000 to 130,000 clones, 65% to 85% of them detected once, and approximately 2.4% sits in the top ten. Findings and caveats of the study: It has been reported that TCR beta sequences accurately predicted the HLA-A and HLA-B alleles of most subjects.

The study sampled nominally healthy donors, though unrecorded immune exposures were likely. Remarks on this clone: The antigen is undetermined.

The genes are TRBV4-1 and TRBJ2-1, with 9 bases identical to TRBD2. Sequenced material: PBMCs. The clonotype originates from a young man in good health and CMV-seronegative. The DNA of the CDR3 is TGCGCCAGCAGCCAAGGTACTAGCGGGCTCTACAATGAGCAGTTCTTC. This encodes CASSQGTSGLYNEQFF.